This T cell receptor beta chain was identified during a study of beta chain features in type 1 diabetes. Looking at the study overall: Healthy donors resembled patients in age, gender and cell yields.

Purity exceeding 95% was reached by all sorted populations. With regard to this clone: Its antigen is unidentified. Other DNA sequences in the same sample also yield this CDR3.

The isolated RNA, all of it, was reverse transcribed, so expressed TCRB transcripts were what got sequenced. Assay: immunoSEQ multiplex PCR; the TCRdb copy retains only in-frame clones and omits some. Among roughly 380,000 clones, less than 20% were seen once, and the ten largest hold 0.035% to 0.055%. The germline CDR1 and CDR2 sequences are DFQATT and SNEGSKA (reference sequence). V was trimmed by 5 bases and J by 4 bases, leaving 8 bases between them. The CDR3 runs to 11 residues. Study-level findings and limits: The study found that naive, central memory and Treg TCRB repertoires appeared more similar in patients than in healthy donors. The VDJ junctions of type 1 diabetes patients carried fewer insertions and more deletions.

The specimen sequenced was naive CD4+ T cells from blood. V usage is TRBV20-1 and J usage is TRBJ1-2, with D possibly being TRBD1 (5 bases). This TCR was sampled from a woman younger than 30 in good health. This chain's CDR3 is CSAGRGYGYTF. CDR3 nucleotides: TGCAGTGCTGGGAGGGGCTATGGCTACACCTTC.